This T cell receptor (beta chain) was captured in a study of blood T cells in healthy people across ages (dated by TCRdb to between 2014 and 2017). For the study in its entirety: In model experiments, template switching captured about one uniquely barcoded TCR beta cDNA molecule for every two T cells. To avoid experimental bias, donors of different ages were randomly spread across the sequencing lanes. The donors were divided into four age groups: young (average around 16 years), middle-aged (almost 40), aged (around 67) and long-lived (about 90). For two donors (one aged 18 to 30 and one aged 80 or older), the study analyzed two additional independent replicas of 1 million unique cDNA reads from the same blood draw. To track age-related changes in TCR beta repertoire diversity, the study relied on deep sequencing normalized with unique cDNA molecular identifiers. Paper-wide results and their limitations: Conclusive comparison of naive and antigen-experienced compartments was prevented by the profiling of bulk unsorted PBMCs. Observed TCR beta diversity correlated strongly with the percentage of naive T cells measured by flow cytometry. Because the CMV infection status of the donors was unknown, age-related changes in expanded clonotypes may potentially have been confounded. Compared with the aged group, the long-lived group had more naive CD4+ T cells, fewer expanded clones and increased TCR diversity, suggesting age selection. Observed TCR beta diversity per million T cells fell roughly linearly with age, and a significant reduction was already apparent by age around 40. Estimates of total diversity based on one million sequenced T cells were regarded as lower bounds and as underestimates.

The roughly 39 donors, aged 6 to 90 years, were systemically healthy Caucasian individuals from Russia. Ten milliliters of peripheral blood were drawn from each donor into EDTA-treated Vacutainer tubes. Ficoll-Paque density-gradient centrifugation was used to isolate PBMCs, with at least 7 million per sample. Total RNA, at least 6 micrograms per sample, was extracted from PBMCs with Trizol reagent. Naive CD45RAhigh/CD27high T cell percentages were measured by flow cytometry on a PBMC aliquot from every donor. Library preparation used 5' RACE. A second PCR of roughly 7 to 11 cycles was run with a J-beta primer mix and a sample-barcoded 5' primer. A unique molecular identifier was introduced onto each TCR beta cDNA molecule by a template-switch 5' adaptor carrying 12 random nucleotides. At least 2.5 million CDR3-containing paired-end reads were obtained from each sample. First-strand cDNA synthesis was performed from all RNA using the Mint cDNA synthesis kit, with priming by a TRBC-specific oligonucleotide. Following uracil-DNA glycosylase treatment, a first 18-cycle PCR with universal primers M1SS and BC2_uni_R was performed on all cDNA. On the study's bioinformatics: For normalization, 1 million high-quality reads were randomly selected from each sample, with every read carrying a distinct molecular identifier. Reads with shared molecular identifiers were discarded instead of being binned into consensus sequences. MiTCR, run with a Q25 quality threshold and the strictest error-elimination algorithm, handled CDR3 identification, clonotype clustering and error correction. Lower-bound total TCR beta diversity was estimated with a nonparametric unseen species model using Euler transformation. TCRdb reanalyzed the raw reads on its own, using fastp at Q25 for trimming and MiXCR for clone calling, and kept in-frame beta chains. Each entry is one CDR3 protein sequence, shown with its most common DNA and genes. What appears here as the V and J calls and clone size reflects TCRdb's work, not the paper's. The sample contains some 1.8 million distinct CDR3 sequences, roughly two fifths of them found a single time. 23% of the sample is held by the ten biggest clonotypes.

Remarks on this clonotype: Its target antigen remains unknown. Base quality data are lacking; no much larger clone is found one base away.

V ends up 0 bases short and J 5 bases short, with an unmatched junction base count of 6. From the cysteine through the phenylalanine, the CDR3 covers 16 amino acids. Only the CDR3 portion is preserved as DNA: 48 bases, with reading frame beginning at the first base. The germline V gene sets CDR1 to SGDLS and CDR2 to YYNGEE. This clonotype was sampled from a human donor in good health. The sequencing input was blood. The chain was built from TRBV9 and TRBJ2-3; 10 bases in between match TRBD2. The nucleotides are TGTGCCAGCAGCGTAGACAGCGGGGGGGCCGGAGATACGCAGTATTTT. Translated, this is CASSVDSGGAGDTQYF.